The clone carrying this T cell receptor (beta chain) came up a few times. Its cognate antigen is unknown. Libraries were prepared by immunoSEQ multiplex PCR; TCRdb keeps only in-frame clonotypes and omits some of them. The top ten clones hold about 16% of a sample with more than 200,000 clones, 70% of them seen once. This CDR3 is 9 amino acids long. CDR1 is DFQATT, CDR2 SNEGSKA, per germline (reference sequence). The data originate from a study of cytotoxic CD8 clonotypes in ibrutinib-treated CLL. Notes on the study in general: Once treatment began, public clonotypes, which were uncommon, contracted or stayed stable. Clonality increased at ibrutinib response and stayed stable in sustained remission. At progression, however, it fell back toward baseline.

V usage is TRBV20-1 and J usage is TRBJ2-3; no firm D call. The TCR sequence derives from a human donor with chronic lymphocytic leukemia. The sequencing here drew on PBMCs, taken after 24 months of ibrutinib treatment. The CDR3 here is CRPADTQYF. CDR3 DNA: TGCAGACCTGCAGATACGCAGTATTTT.